These T cell receptor beta chains were read from a single sample in a study of Graves' ophthalmopathy and Graves' hyperthyroidism. TCRdb processed the multiplex PCR reads anew with MiXCR; each CDR3 protein has one entry. This table has 600,000 to 700,000 distinct CDR3 sequences, about two fifths appearing once. Source material: peripheral blood. The receptors were gathered from an adult man with Graves' ophthalmopathy. The CDR3 runs from the conserved cysteine through the conserved F or W. D genes are given only for firm matches. Clone size is not always given. Where it is, it says once, few, many or a class for expanded clones.

-	TRBJ2-7	14	TRBV5-6	-	TGTGCCAGCAGCTTACGGGACAATTTGTACGAGCAGTACTTC	CASSLRDNLYEQYF
many	TRBJ2-2	17	TRBV7-8	-	TGTGCCAGCAGCTTATGGCGGACGGACGCGAACACCGGGGAGCTGTTTTTT	CASSLWRTDANTGELFF
once	TRBJ2-6	15	TRBV14	-	TGTGCCAGCCGGACAGACCTCTCTGGGGCCAACGTCCTGACTTTC	CASRTDLSGANVLTF
many	TRBJ2-7	12	TRBV6-6	-	TGTGCCAGCACCAAGACGGCCTACGAGCAGTACTTC	CASTKTAYEQYF
-	TRBJ2-7	12	TRBV25-1	-	TGTGCCAGCAGCCCTGGGGGGACTGGGCAGTACTTC	CASSPGGTGQYF
many	TRBJ2-5	14	TRBV10-3	-	TGTGCCATCAGTGACGGTGGCCCGGGAGAGACCCAGTACTTC	CAISDGGPGETQYF
many	TRBJ2-7	13	TRBV14	-	TGTGCCAGCAGCCTGACGGTGGGGGACGAGCAGTACTTC	CASSLTVGDEQYF
-	TRBJ2-7	14	TRBV20-1	-	TGCAGTGCTGGGGGGGGGGACATAGGGTACGAGCAGTACTTC	CSAGGGDIGYEQYF
-	TRBJ2-5	16	TRBV2	TRBD2	TGTGCCAGCAGTCGGCGGGTAATGGGGGGGATTGAGACCCAGTACTTC	CASSRRVMGGIETQYF
-	TRBJ2-5	12	TRBV2	TRBD2	TGTACCAGCGGGGGCATCGGAGAGACCCAGTACTTC	CTSGGIGETQYF
-	TRBJ2-7	13	TRBV5-4	TRBD1	TGTGCCAGCAGCTTGGCACAGGGGGACGAGCAGTACTTC	CASSLAQGDEQYF
-	TRBJ2-5	13	TRBV7-9	-	TGTGCCAGCAGCTTATTCCAAGTGGGGACCCAGTACTTC	CASSLFQVGTQYF
-	TRBJ1-4	13	TRBV14	-	TGTGCCAGCAGCCGACTGGGCGAAGAAAAACTGTTTTTT	CASSRLGEEKLFF
many	TRBJ1-5	14	TRBV20-1	TRBD1	TGCAGTGCTCTAGGGGACAGGGGGAATCAGCCCCAGCATTTT	CSALGDRGNQPQHF
-	TRBJ1-5	12	TRBV25-1	-	TGTGCCGTCTCCGAGGGAGATCAGCCCCAGCATTTT	CAVSEGDQPQHF
many	TRBJ1-5	16	TRBV7-8	-	TGTGCCAGCAGCCCGGGGACACGGGGAGTCGGTCAGCCCCAGCATTTT	CASSPGTRGVGQPQHF
-	TRBJ2-3	16	TRBV19	TRBD1	TGTGCCAGTAGCTTGAACAGGGGGGTTCACACAGATACGCAGTATTTT	CASSLNRGVHTDTQYF
-	TRBJ1-2	14	TRBV10-3	-	TGTGCCAGCAGTTACTCGGGACATAGCTATGGCTACACCTTC	CASSYSGHSYGYTF
-	TRBJ2-5	19	TRBV20-1	-	TGCAGTGCTAGAGGAGGAACCCCTAGAGCGCTTAAAGCCCAAGAGACCCAGTACTTC	CSARGGTPRALKAQETQYF
-	TRBJ2-2	13	TRBV29-1	-	TGCAGCGTCCAACAGGGAGGCACCGGGGAGCTGTTTTTT	CSVQQGGTGELFF
-	TRBJ1-6	13	TRBV20-1	-	TGCAGTGCTAGAGGGCCGGATTATTCACCCCTCCACTTT	CSARGPDYSPLHF
many	TRBJ2-7	11	TRBV5-6	-	TGTGCCAGCAGCTTGGCAAGCGAGCAGTACTTC	CASSLASEQYF
-	TRBJ2-7	15	TRBV12-3/TRBV12-4	TRBD1	TGTGCCAGCAGTTACGAGGGACAGGGCCTTTACGAGCAGTACTTC	CASSYEGQGLYEQYF
many	TRBJ1-1	15	TRBV20-1	-	TGCAGTGCTAGATCGGTGGGATTCATGAACACTGAAGCTTTCTTT	CSARSVGFMNTEAFF
many	TRBJ1-4	14	TRBV25-1	TRBD1	TGTGCCAGCAGTGAAGGACAGGGGTATGAAAAACTGTTTTTT	CASSEGQGYEKLFF
-	TRBJ1-1	13	TRBV6-5	-	TGTGCCAGCAGTTACTTAGGGACCACTGAAGCTTTCTTT	CASSYLGTTEAFF
many	TRBJ2-7	16	TRBV29-1	-	TGCAGCGTTGAAGATCGTGCGGCTAGCGATCTTTACGAGCAGTACTTC	CSVEDRAASDLYEQYF
many	TRBJ1-1	11	TRBV2	TRBD1	TGTGCCAGCGGTGGGGACAGTGAAGCTTTCTTT	CASGGDSEAFF
-	TRBJ1-3	15	TRBV29-1	-	TGCAGCGTTGAGTCGCTAGCGGGCTCTGGAAACACCATATATTTT	CSVESLAGSGNTIYF
few	TRBJ2-3	16	TRBV11-1	TRBD1	TGTGCCAGCAGCTTAGAAGGCAGGGGGCATTCAGATACGCAGTATTTT	CASSLEGRGHSDTQYF
-	TRBJ1-2	14	TRBV7-9	-	TGCGCCAGCAGCCGAGATCACGCTAACTATGGCTACACCTTC	CASSRDHANYGYTF
-	TRBJ1-6	16	TRBV6-1	-	TGTGCCAGCAGTTTAAGGGGGAGCTCCTATAATTCACCCCTCCACTTT	CASSLRGSSYNSPLHF
many	TRBJ2-7	12	TRBV7-2	-	TGTGCCAGCACCCCCAACCGGTTCGAGCAGTACTTC	CASTPNRFEQYF
many	TRBJ2-2	14	TRBV7-9	TRBD1	TGTGCCAGCAGTCGACAGGGTTGGACCGGGGAGCTGTTTTTT	CASSRQGWTGELFF
-	TRBJ1-6	13	TRBV3-1	-	TGTGCCAGCAGCCAAGGGGGACTCGTACCCCTCCACTTT	CASSQGGLVPLHF
many	TRBJ1-1	13	TRBV7-8	-	TGTGCCAGCAGCTTAGCCGGACGCACTGAAGCTTTCTTT	CASSLAGRTEAFF
-	TRBJ1-2	14	TRBV11-2	-	TGTGCCAGCAGCTTAGAACCACTGGCAGAGGGCTACACCTTC	CASSLEPLAEGYTF
-	TRBJ1-2	13	TRBV24-1	-	TGTGCCACCAGTGATTTGGGGCCCGGTGGCTACACCTTC	CATSDLGPGGYTF
-	TRBJ2-3	13	TRBV20-1	-	TGCAGTGCTAGACCTCATAGCACAGATACGCAGTATTTT	CSARPHSTDTQYF
-	TRBJ1-1	13	TRBV10-3	-	TGTGCCATCAAAGGGTCAGGGGTCTCTGAAGCTTTCTTT	CAIKGSGVSEAFF
-	TRBJ1-1	14	TRBV5-1	-	TGCGCCAGCAGCCATGGGGGCTCGAACACTGAAGCTTTCTTT	CASSHGGSNTEAFF